This T cell receptor beta chain was retrieved from a study of T cell changes during pregnancy in multiple sclerosis. Germline CDR1 SGHNT, CDR2 YENEEA. J was trimmed by 6 bases and V by 5 bases; bases with no gene match: 3. The CDR3 runs 12 residues. This table comes from immunoSEQ multiplex PCR, and its TCRdb copy is limited to in-frame clones, with some not included. The sample lists 60,000 to 70,000 clones, roughly nine tenths seen once, with approximately 1.5% in the top ten. Sequenced here: peripheral blood, sampled after pregnancy. This clonotype originated in a female donor in good health, enrolled as a control in a pregnancy study. This chain joins TRBV11-3 and TRBJ1-2, with 7 bases fitting TRBD1. The CDR3, as DNA: TGTGCCAGCAGCCGGGACAGAGATGGCTACACCTTC. It translates to CASSRDRDGYTF. The variable domain in full, completed from reference TRBV11-3 and TRBJ1-2, reads EAGVVQSPRYKIIEKKQPVAFWCNPISGHNTLYWYLQNLGQGPELLIRYENEEAVDDSQLPKDRFSAERLKGVDSTLKIQPAELGDSAVYLCASSRDRDGYTFGSGTRLTVV.